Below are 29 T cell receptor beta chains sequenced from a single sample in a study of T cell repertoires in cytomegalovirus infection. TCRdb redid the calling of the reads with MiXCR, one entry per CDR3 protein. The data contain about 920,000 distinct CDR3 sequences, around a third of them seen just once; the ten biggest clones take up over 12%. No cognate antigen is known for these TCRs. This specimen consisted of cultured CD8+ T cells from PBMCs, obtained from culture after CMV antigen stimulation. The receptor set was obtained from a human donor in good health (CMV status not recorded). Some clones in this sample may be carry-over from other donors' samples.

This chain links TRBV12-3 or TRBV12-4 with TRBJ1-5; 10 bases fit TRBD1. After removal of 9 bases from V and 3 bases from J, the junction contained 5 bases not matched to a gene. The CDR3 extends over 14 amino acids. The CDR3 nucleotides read TGTGCCAGTCAGGGACAGGGGTTCAATCAGCCCCAGCATTTT. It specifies CASQGQGFNQPQHF.

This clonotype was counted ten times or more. The CDR3 DNA reads as TGTGCCAGCAGCCCCGGGTTCGAGCAGTACTTC. This encodes CASSPGFEQYF. V usage is TRBV7-2 and J usage is TRBJ2-7; no firm D call. Trimming stripped 5 bases from V and 6 bases from J, with 8 bases between. The CDR3 has 11 residues. Germline CDR1 SGHTA, CDR2 FQGNSA. Variable domain in full (rest from reference TRBV7-2 and TRBJ2-7): GAGVSQSPSNKVTEKGKDVELRCDPISGHTALYWYRQSLGQGLEFLIYFQGNSAPDKSGLPSDRFSAERTGGSVSTLTIQRTQQEDSAVYLCASSPGFEQYFGPGTRLTVT.

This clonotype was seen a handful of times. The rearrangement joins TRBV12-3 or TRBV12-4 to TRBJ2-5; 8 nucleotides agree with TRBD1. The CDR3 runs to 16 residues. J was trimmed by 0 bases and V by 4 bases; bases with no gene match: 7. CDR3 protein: CASSSTWTGNQETQYF. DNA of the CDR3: TGTGCCAGCAGTTCTACTTGGACAGGGAACCAAGAGACCCAGTACTTC.

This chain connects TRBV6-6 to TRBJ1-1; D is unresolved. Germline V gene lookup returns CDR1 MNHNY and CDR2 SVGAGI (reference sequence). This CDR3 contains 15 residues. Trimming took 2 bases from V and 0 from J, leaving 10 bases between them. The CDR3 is CASSYPDNMNTEAFF. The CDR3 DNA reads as TGTGCCAGCAGTTACCCGGATAACATGAACACTGAAGCTTTCTTT.

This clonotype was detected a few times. In DNA, the CDR3 is TGCGCCAGCAGCCAAGATCAAGATCAGCCCCAGCATTTT. Protein: CASSQDQDQPQHF. The chain links TRBV4-1 to TRBJ1-5, with no clear D. V lost 0 bases, J lost 5 bases, and 5 bases lay in between. Germline CDR1 MGHRA, CDR2 YSYEKL. This CDR3 comprises 13 residues.

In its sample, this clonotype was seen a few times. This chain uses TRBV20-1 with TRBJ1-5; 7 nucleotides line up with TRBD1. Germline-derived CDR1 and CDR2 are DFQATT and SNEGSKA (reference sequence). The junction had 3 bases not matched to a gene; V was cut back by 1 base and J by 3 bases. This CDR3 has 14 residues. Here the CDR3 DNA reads TGCAGTGCTAGAGTAACAGGGGACAATCAGCCCCAGCATTTT. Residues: CSARVTGDNQPQHF.

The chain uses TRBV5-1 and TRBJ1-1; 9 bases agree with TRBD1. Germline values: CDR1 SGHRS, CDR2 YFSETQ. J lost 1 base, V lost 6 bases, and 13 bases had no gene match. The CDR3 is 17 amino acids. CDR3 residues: CASTQPGQGISNTEAFF. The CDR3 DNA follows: TGCGCCAGCACCCAACCGGGACAGGGAATCTCGAACACTGAAGCTTTCTTT.

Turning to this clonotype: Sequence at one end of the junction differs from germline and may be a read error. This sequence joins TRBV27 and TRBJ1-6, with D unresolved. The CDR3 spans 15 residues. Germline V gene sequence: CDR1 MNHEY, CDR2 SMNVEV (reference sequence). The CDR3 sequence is CANSLYSNLNSPLHF. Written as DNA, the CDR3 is TGTGCCAACAGTTTATACTCGAATTTGAATTCACCCCTCCACTTT.

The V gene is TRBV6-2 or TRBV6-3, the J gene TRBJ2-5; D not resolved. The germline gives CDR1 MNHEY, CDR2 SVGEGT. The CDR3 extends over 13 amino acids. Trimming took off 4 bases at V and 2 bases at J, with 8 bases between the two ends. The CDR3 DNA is TGTGCCAGCAGTTGGACGCCACAAGAGACCCAGTACTTC. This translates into CASSWTPQETQYF.

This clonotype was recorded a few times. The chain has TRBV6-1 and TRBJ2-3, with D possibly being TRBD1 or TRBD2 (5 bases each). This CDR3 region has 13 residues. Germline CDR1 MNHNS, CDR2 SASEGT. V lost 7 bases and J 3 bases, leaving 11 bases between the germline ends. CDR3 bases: TGTGCCAGCATCCAGGGACCGACAGATACGCAGTATTTT. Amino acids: CASIQGPTDTQYF.

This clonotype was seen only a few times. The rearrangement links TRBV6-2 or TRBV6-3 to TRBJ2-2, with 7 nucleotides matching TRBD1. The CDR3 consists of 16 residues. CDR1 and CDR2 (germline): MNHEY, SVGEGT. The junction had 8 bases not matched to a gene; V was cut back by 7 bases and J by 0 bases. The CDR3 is CASTYRGTANTGELFF. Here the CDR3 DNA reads TGTGCCAGCACCTATAGGGGGACAGCGAACACCGGGGAGCTGTTTTTT.

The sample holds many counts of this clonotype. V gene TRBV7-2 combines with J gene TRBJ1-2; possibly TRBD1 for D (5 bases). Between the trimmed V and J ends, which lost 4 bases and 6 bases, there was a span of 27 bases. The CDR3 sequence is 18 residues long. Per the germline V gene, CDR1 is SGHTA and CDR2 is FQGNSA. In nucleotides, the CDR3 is TGTGCCAGCAGCTATACCCGCATTCGAGGGGAAGGAAGGAATGGCTACACCTTC. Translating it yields CASSYTRIRGEGRNGYTF.

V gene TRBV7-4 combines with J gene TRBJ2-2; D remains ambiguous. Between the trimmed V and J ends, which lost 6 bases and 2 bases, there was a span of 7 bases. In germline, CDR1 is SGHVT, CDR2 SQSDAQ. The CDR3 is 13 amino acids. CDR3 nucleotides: TGTGCCAGCAGTATTTTCAACACCGGGGAGCTGTTTTTT. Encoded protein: CASSIFNTGELFF.

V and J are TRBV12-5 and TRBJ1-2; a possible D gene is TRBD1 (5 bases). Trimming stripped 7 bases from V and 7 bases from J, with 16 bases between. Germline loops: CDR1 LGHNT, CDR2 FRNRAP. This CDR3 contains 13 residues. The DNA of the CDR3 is TGTGCTAGTGCCCTGACAGCGGATGGTGGCTACACCTTC. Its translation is CASALTADGGYTF.

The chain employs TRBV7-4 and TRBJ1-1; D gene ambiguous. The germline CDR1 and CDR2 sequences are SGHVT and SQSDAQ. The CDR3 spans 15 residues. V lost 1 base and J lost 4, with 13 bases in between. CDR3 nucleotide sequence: TGTGCCAGCAGCTTAGAGATTGGCCGGCGCACTGAAGCTTTCTTT. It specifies CASSLEIGRRTEAFF.

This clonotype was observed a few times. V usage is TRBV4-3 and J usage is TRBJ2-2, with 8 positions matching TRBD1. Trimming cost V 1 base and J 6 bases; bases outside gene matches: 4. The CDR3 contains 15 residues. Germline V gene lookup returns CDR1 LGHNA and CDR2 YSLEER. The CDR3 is CASSQGVQGAGELFF. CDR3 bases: TGCGCCAGCAGCCAAGGGGTACAGGGGGCCGGGGAGCTGTTTTTT.

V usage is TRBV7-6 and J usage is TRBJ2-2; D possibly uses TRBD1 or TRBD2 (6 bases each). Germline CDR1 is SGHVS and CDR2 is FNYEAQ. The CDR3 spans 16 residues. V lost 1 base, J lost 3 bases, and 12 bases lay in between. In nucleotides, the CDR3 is TGTGCCAGCAGCTTAGGAGTGGGGGGCTACACCGGGGAGCTGTTTTTT. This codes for CASSLGVGGYTGELFF.

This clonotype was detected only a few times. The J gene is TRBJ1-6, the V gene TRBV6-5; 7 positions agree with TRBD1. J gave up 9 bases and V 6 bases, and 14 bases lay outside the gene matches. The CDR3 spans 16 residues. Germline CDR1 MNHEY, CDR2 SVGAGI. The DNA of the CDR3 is TGTGCCAGCAGGGAGACTACAGGGGTCGAAGGTTCACCCCTCCACTTT. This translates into CASRETTGVEGSPLHF.

The DNA of the CDR3 is TGTGCCAGCAGCTTGTCCCCGGGGGGCTACACTACCTACGAGCAGTACTTC. Its translation: CASSLSPGGYTTYEQYF. The V call is TRBV5-4, the J call TRBJ2-7; D is possibly TRBD2 (7 bases). CDR1 is SGHNT and CDR2 is YYREEE in the germline V gene (reference sequence). The CDR3 has 17 amino acids. V lost 1 base and J 2 bases, leaving 19 bases between the germline ends.

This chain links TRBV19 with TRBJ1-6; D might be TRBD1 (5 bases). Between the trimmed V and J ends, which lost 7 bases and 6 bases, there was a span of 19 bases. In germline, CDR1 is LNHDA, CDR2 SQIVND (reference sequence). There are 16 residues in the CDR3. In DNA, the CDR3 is TGTGCCAGTACCGTCAAAGGTGGCAGGGTTAATTCACCCCTCCACTTT. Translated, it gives CASTVKGGRVNSPLHF. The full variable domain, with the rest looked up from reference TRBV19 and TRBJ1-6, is DGGITQSPKYLFRKEGQNVTLSCEQNLNHDAMYWYRQDPGQGLRLIYYSQIVNDFQKGDIAEGYSVSREKKESFPLTVTSAQKNPTAFYLCASTVKGGRVNSPLHFGNGTRLTVT.

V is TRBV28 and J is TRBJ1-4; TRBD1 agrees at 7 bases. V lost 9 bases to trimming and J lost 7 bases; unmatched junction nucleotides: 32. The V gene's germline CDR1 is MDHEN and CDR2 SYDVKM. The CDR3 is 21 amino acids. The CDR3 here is CASKLGGSGQAFLIRGEKLFF. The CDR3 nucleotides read TGTGCCAGTAAGCTCGGAGGGTCCGGACAGGCCTTTCTTATCCGAGGTGAAAAACTGTTTTTT.

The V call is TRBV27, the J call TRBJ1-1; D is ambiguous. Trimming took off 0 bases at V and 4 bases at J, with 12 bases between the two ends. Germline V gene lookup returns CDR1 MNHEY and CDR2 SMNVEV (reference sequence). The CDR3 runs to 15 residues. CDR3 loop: CASSLSKHGSTEAFF. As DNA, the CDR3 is TGTGCCAGCAGTTTATCAAAACACGGTTCCACTGAAGCTTTCTTT.

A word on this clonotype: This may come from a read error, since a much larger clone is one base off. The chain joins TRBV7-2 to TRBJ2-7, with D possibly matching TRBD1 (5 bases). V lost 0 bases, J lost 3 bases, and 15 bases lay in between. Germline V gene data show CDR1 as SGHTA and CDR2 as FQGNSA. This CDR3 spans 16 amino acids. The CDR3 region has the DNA TGTGCCAGCAGCTTAGCGCATTCAGGGCCGAGCTACGAGCAGTACTTC. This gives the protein CASSLAHSGPSYEQYF.

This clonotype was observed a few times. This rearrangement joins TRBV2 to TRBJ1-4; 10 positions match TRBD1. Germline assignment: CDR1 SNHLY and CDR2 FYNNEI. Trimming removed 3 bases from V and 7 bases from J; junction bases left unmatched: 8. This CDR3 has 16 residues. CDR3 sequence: CASSDHRGTGAEKLFF. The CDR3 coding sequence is TGTGCCAGCAGTGACCACCGCGGGACAGGGGCTGAAAAACTGTTTTTT.

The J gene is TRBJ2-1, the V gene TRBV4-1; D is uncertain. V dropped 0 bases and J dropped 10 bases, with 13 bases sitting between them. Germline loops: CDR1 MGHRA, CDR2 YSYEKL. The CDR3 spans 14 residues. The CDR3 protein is CASSQERRGEEQFF. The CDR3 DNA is TGCGCCAGCAGCCAAGAACGAAGAGGAGAGGAGCAGTTCTTC.

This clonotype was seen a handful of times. The CDR3 sequence: CASSFRGRKLDTQYF. CDR3 nucleotide sequence: TGTGCCAGCAGCTTCAGGGGGCGCAAATTGGATACGCAGTATTTT. This chain links TRBV7-9 with TRBJ2-3; 8 bases line up with TRBD1. CDR3 length: 15 amino acids. Germline CDR1 and CDR2: SEHNR and FQNEAQ (reference sequence). Trimming cost V 3 bases and J 6 bases; bases outside gene matches: 8.

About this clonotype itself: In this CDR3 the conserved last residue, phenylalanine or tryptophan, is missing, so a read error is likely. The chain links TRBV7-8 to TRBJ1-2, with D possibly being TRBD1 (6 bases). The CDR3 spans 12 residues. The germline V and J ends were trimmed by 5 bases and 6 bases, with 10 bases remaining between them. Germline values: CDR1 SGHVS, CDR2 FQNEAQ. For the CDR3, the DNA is TGTGCCAGCAGCCCCGGGGGGCATGGCTACACCTCC. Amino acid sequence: CASSPGGHGYTS.

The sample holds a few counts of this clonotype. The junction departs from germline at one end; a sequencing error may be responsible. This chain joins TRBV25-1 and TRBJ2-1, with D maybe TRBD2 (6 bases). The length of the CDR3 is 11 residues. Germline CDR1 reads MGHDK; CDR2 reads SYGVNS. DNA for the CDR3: TGTGCCAGCAGTTTCCTCGGGGAGGCAATCTTC. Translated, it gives CASSFLGEAIF.

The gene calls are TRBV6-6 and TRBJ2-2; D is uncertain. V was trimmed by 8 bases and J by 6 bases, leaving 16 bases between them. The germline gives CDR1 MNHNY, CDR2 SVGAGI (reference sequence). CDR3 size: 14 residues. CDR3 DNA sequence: TGTGCCAGCGGTTTGGAGCTATTAGCCGGGGAGCTGTTTTTT. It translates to CASGLELLAGELFF.